This is a list of T cell receptor beta chains from one sample in a study of cytomegalovirus exposure and HLA in healthy donors. Profiled with immunoSEQ multiplex PCR; TCRdb holds only in-frame clones, not every one. This sample contains tens of thousands of clones. The specimen was PBMCs. These receptors were obtained from a woman aged 40 to 49 in good health and CMV-seronegative. Each CDR3 is given without its conserved first and last residue. Each record gives: V gene, J gene, CDR3 protein.

TRBV29-1,TRBJ1-1,SVPRDRGGTEAF
TRBV9,TRBJ1-2,ASSVGGGTYGYT
TRBV7-9,TRBJ1-1,ASSLQGQDTEAF
TRBV7-2,TRBJ2-2,ASSPQRERRAGELF
TRBV4-3,TRBJ2-7,ASSGSLDSYEQY
TRBV5-6,TRBJ2-1,ASSWSMGKAGLYNEQF
TRBV19,TRBJ2-7,ASSRRTSSPGYEQY
TRBV18,TRBJ1-1,ASSPQQPNTEAF
TRBV28,TRBJ2-1,ASRGTSASSYNEQF
TRBV28,TRBJ2-7,ASSLRTGGISQY
TRBV18,TRBJ1-4,ASSPTGKGDEKLF
TRBV7-3,TRBJ2-1,ASSPRRRTNSYNEQF
TRBV7-6,TRBJ2-7,ASSLLAGETYEQY
TRBV5-1,TRBJ2-7,ASSLSGTGPYEQY
TRBV18,TRBJ1-5,ASSRNTGGENQPQH
TRBV5-1,TRBJ1-3,ASSTHPISNSGNTIY
TRBV19,TRBJ1-1,ASTLPTGRNTEAF
TRBV9,TRBJ2-5,ASSYSNTGETQY
TRBV19,TRBJ2-2,ASRAGTTTGELF
TRBV5-3,TRBJ2-1,ARSLSQVNGTRMWNEQF
TRBV5-5,TRBJ2-7,ASSLQGTKEQY
TRBV20-1,TRBJ1-4,SAKGVEKLF
TRBV2,TRBJ2-5,ASSRTGVETQY
TRBV6-5,TRBJ1-2,ASRRDRDGYT
TRBV9,TRBJ2-7,ASSAGASASGRGHEQY
TRBV15,TRBJ2-7,ATSRDRLEQY
TRBV7-7,TRBJ2-7,ASSWRLATSSYEQY
TRBV6-5,TRBJ2-5,ASSYSGTTQETQY
TRBV27,TRBJ2-7,ASSPGAGGNEQY
TRBV6-5,TRBJ1-1,ASSYSGDPMNTEAF
TRBV7-3,TRBJ2-3,ASSKLAGGTDTQY
TRBV4-2,TRBJ2-1,ASSQDGSGGVGEQF
TRBV4-3,TRBJ2-7,ASSPRTSGNEQY
TRBV7-2,TRBJ2-7,ASSKDSTGGGEQY
TRBV6-4,TRBJ2-7,ASKGRAGEQY
TRBV6-1,TRBJ1-3,ASNKLQGAGNTIY
TRBV5-1,TRBJ2-1,ATAKGTSGLYNEQF
TRBV29-1,TRBJ1-2,SVEDLGDSYGYT
TRBV4-3,TRBJ2-3,ASSQDRIAEITDTQY
TRBV18,TRBJ2-5,ASSPVTGEEIQY
TRBV15,TRBJ1-2,ATSRETGSVGYT
TRBV27,TRBJ2-1,ASSPRTSGTEQF
TRBV30,TRBJ2-7,AWSRLGLAGRTYEQY
TRBV18,TRBJ1-2,ASSPTRDDGYT
TRBV9,TRBJ1-5,ASSGGRDYSNQPQH
TRBV5-5,TRBJ2-7,ASSTLGTGQTSPYEQY
TRBV5-4,TRBJ2-2,ASSSRDRGTGELF
TRBV5-4,TRBJ2-5,ASSPDLAETQY
TRBV7-2,TRBJ2-5,ATLGGGETQY
TRBV5-1,TRBJ2-2,ASSLMANTGELF
TRBV19,TRBJ2-2,ASRRGNTGELF
TRBV11-2,TRBJ2-1,ASSLEVGREFEQF
TRBV28,TRBJ1-4,ASIGQGADEKLF
TRBV5-1,TRBJ1-4,ASSLAQGTAGEKLF